This is a list of T cell receptor beta chains from one sample in a study of OX40 agonist ivuxolimab in advanced cancers. Sequencing was performed with immunoSEQ multiplex PCR; in TCRdb, only in-frame clones are kept and a portion is missing. The profile shows some 90,000 clones, around 86% of them singletons. This specimen was CD4+ or CD8+ T cells sorted from blood, taken in a trial of the OX40 agonist ivuxolimab. The receptor set was obtained from an adult with an advanced solid tumor such as melanoma, head and neck, liver or kidney cancer. Each CDR3 is given with its conserved first and last residue. A D gene is named only where the DNA matches it firmly. Not every row has a clone size; where given, it reads once, few, many or a size class.

- TRBJ2-7 - TRBV4-1 CASSQSVWNEQYF TGCGCCAGCAGCCAAAGCGTTTGGAACGAGCAGTACTTC
- TRBJ2-1 once TRBV5-1 CASTGAGWNEQFF TGCGCCAGCACAGGGGCGGGGTGGAATGAGCAGTTCTTC
TRBD2 TRBJ2-7 - TRBV15 CATSRAPGRGAASYEQYF TGTGCCACCAGCAGAGCCCCGGGGCGGGGGGCCGCGTCCTACGAGCAGTACTTC
- TRBJ1-5 - TRBV6-1 CASSIGSFGQPQHF TGTGCCAGCAGTATCGGTTCTTTCGGTCAGCCCCAGCATTTT
TRBD1 TRBJ1-5 - TRBV7-8 CASSFQGAGNQPQHF TGTGCCAGCAGCTTCCAGGGGGCAGGCAATCAGCCCCAGCATTTT
TRBD1 TRBJ1-2 - TRBV10-2 CASSVLRGQGGYTF TGCGCCAGCAGTGTCCTCAGGGGACAGGGGGGCTACACCTTC
- TRBJ2-5 - TRBV6-5 CASSSGNREETQYF TGTGCCAGCAGTTCCGGAAACAGGGAAGAGACCCAGTACTTC
- TRBJ2-5 - TRBV19 CASSSQQTQYF TGTGCCAGTAGCTCTCAGCAGACCCAGTACTTC
- TRBJ1-1 - TRBV7-2 CASSLQGGTEAFF TGTGCCAGCAGTCTACAGGGAGGCACTGAAGCTTTCTTT
- TRBJ1-4 once TRBV18 CASSPGGAGEKLFF TGTGCCAGCTCACCAGGAGGGGCCGGTGAAAAACTGTTTTTT
TRBD2 TRBJ2-3 - TRBV13 CASSFRTSLSTDTQYF TGTGCCAGCAGCTTCAGGACTAGCCTAAGCACAGATACGCAGTATTTT
- TRBJ2-1 - TRBV5-1 CASSLEGQLYNEQFF TGCGCCAGCAGCTTGGAAGGGCAGTTATACAATGAGCAGTTCTTC
- TRBJ2-5 - TRBV2 CASSFYEKETQYF TGTGCCAGCAGTTTCTACGAGAAAGAGACCCAGTACTTC
- TRBJ2-7 - TRBV27 CASSLQGFSQVHDEQYF TGTGCCAGCAGTTTGCAGGGGTTCTCCCAGGTTCATGACGAGCAGTACTTC
- TRBJ1-1 - TRBV29-1 CSAGGVMWTEAFF TGCAGCGCTGGGGGGGTAATGTGGACTGAAGCTTTCTTT
TRBD1 TRBJ2-7 - TRBV19 CASSPRDRGSYEQYF TGTGCCAGTAGTCCCCGGGACAGGGGATCCTACGAGCAGTACTTC
- TRBJ1-2 - TRBV12-5 CASGLVPQGFLGYTF TGTGCTAGTGGTTTGGTTCCGCAGGGATTCCTTGGCTACACCTTC
- TRBJ2-7 - TRBV27 CASKRENYEQYF TGTGCCAGCAAAAGGGAGAACTACGAGCAGTACTTC
TRBD1 TRBJ1-2 - TRBV5-8 CASRRTGEDYGYTF TGTGCCAGCAGACGGACAGGCGAAGACTATGGCTACACCTTC
- TRBJ1-2 - TRBV15 CATSRGQAGYTF TGTGCCACCAGCAGAGGACAGGCGGGATACACCTTC
TRBD2 TRBJ2-2 - TRBV5-4 CASSLGAAGGPIRGTGELFF TGTGCCAGCAGCTTGGGGGCCGCGGGGGGCCCCATTAGAGGCACCGGGGAGCTGTTTTTT
- TRBJ2-2 - TRBV27 CASSLSGADTGELFF TGTGCCAGCAGTTTATCGGGGGCCGACACCGGGGAGCTGTTTTTT
- TRBJ1-5 - TRBV11-2 CASSLGWDQPQHF TGTGCCAGCAGCTTAGGTTGGGATCAGCCCCAGCATTTT
- TRBJ2-2 - TRBV2 CASSEPGIGELFF TGTGCCAGCAGTGAACCGGGGATCGGGGAGCTGTTTTTT
TRBD2 TRBJ2-3 once TRBV19 CASTGGGPATDTQYF TGTGCCAGTACGGGCGGGGGGCCTGCCACCGATACGCAGTATTTT
TRBD1 TRBJ1-5 - TRBV10-2 CASRGTGHSNQPQHF TGCGCCAGCAGAGGGACAGGGCATAGCAATCAGCCCCAGCATTTT
TRBD1 TRBJ2-4 once TRBV19 CASSSRDRVSKNIQYF TGTGCCAGTAGTAGCCGGGACAGGGTGTCCAAAAACATTCAGTACTTC